This TCR beta chain was recorded in a study of post-analysis software for immune sequencing data. On the study more broadly: Patients with relapsing-remitting, secondary progressive and progressive-relapsing multiple sclerosis courses were all represented. Study results and caveats: The F measure placed samples prepared in the same batch into strongly shared clusters. A significant reduction in normalized Chao1 diversity was observed in multiple sclerosis patients versus controls. TRBV segments more frequent in patients than in controls numbered a few and included TRBV5-6, TRBV5-1 and TRBV20-1.

Prepared TCR beta cDNA libraries contained unique molecular identifiers. Around 450,000 cDNA molecules were recovered from an input of about 0.85 to 11 million T cells. TCRdb re-called the PCR reads with MiXCR, one entry per CDR3 protein. The sample yields 650,000 to 900,000 distinct CDR3 sequences, under 60% seen once. Comment on this clonotype: No antigen is known for it.

Germline V lookup: CDR1 MNHEY, CDR2 SVGEGT. V shed 7 bases and J shed 2 bases, with 12 bases lying between them. This CDR3 has 14 residues. The sequence was obtained from a girl aged 10 to 17 with multiple sclerosis. The gene calls are TRBV6-2 or TRBV6-3 and TRBJ2-1, with a tentative D call TRBD2 (6 bases). Sequencing input: blood. CDR3 sequence: CASTQRVTYNEQFF. For the CDR3, the DNA is TGTGCCAGCACTCAGCGGGTGACCTACAATGAGCAGTTCTTC.